The 5 T cell receptor beta chains below come from one sample, sequenced in a study of T cells in Graves' hyperthyroidism and ophthalmopathy. Amplification targeted TCR beta CDR3 regions from RNA transcripts. A set of HTBI primers served as the primers for a first-round RT-PCR of the TCR CDR3. Each CDR3 protein is one row after TCRdb ran MiXCR on the multiplex PCR reads. Counted here are 500,000 or so distinct CDR3 sequences, about 16% occurring once; the ten biggest clones make up around 32%. The source material was blood. The receptors were gathered from a woman in her 30s with Graves' ophthalmopathy.

This clonotype was recorded many times. The chain has TRBV11-3 and TRBJ2-1, with D perhaps being TRBD1 or TRBD2 (7 bases each). V gave up 5 bases and J gave up 3 bases, with 14 bases separating them. The germline gives CDR1 SGHNT, CDR2 YENEEA. This CDR3 region has 15 residues. DNA for the CDR3: TGTGCCAGCAGCCAGGGGGGGACACTCTACAATGAGCAGTTCTTC. Protein sequence: CASSQGGTLYNEQFF.

This rearrangement joins TRBV4-3 to TRBJ1-2, with D perhaps matching TRBD1 (6 bases). Per germline, CDR1 LGHNA and CDR2 YSLEER. The CDR3 is 14 amino acids. V gave up 0 bases and J gave up 9 bases, with 14 bases separating them. CDR3 loop: CASSQDQQGVSYTF. As DNA, the CDR3 is TGCGCCAGCAGCCAAGATCAACAGGGTGTTAGCTACACCTTC.

The rearrangement uses TRBV28 and TRBJ2-1; TRBD2 might be the D (6 bases). Trimming cost V 6 bases and J 5 bases, with 11 bases left between them. The CDR3 covers 13 residues. Germline V gene lookup returns CDR1 MDHEN and CDR2 SYDVKM. The DNA for the CDR3 is TGTGCCAGCAGCGCGGGAATCAACAATGAGCAGTTCTTC. This codes for CASSAGINNEQFF.

There are a few counts of this clonotype. The chain combines TRBV5-6 with TRBJ2-2, with D possibly TRBD1 on 6 matching bases. Looked up from germline, CDR1 is SGHDT and CDR2 is YYEEEE. The CDR3 is made up of 17 amino acids. V shed 0 bases and J shed 1 base, with 13 bases lying between them. In DNA form, the CDR3 reads TGTGCCAGCAGCTTGGAGTTCCGGGACAAGAACACCGGGGAGCTGTTTTTT. Amino acid sequence: CASSLEFRDKNTGELFF.

This clonotype was counted at least ten times. CDR3 loop: CASSQATTSARANEQFF. CDR3 coding DNA: TGTGCCAGCAGCCAAGCCACGACTAGCGCTCGGGCCAATGAGCAGTTCTTC. J is TRBJ2-1 and V is TRBV3-2; TRBD2 reflects the table's D call only, with no check against the DNA. TRBV3-2 is classified as a pseudogene. The CDR3 is made up of 17 amino acids.